This TCR beta chain was profiled in a study of CXCR3-negative and CXCR3-positive naive CD8 T cells. The study, taken as a whole, reports: CXCR3-positive naive cells carried more hydrophobic TRB CDR3s than CXCR3-negative ones.

Every CD8+ T cell subset underwent triplicate sorting at 250,000 to 300,000 cells apiece. Naivety in CD8+ T cells corresponded to a CD45RO-CCR7+CD27+CD95- phenotype. With respect to this clonotype: The antigen is not known.

UMI-labeled 5' RACE yielded the TRB cDNA libraries. TCRdb re-called the 5' RACE reads, yielding one record per CDR3 amino acid sequence without DNA. The sample holds tens of thousands of distinct CDR3 sequences. The CDR3 runs to 17 residues. Germline V gives CDR1 SGHDT, CDR2 YYEEEE. The source material was naive CXCR3- CD8+ T cells from blood. Regarding subset: CD45RO-CCR7+CD27+CD95- naive CD8+ T cells lacking CXCR3 (TNR3-). The J gene is TRBJ1-1, the V gene TRBV5-6; TCRdb gives TRBD1 as the D gene, but with no DNA this cannot be confirmed. The source is a human donor in good health. Some clones in this sample may be carry-over from other donors' samples. The CDR3 loop is CASSLSVGGGSATEAFF.